The 30 T cell receptor beta chains presented below share a single source sample, sequenced in a study of chemoradiotherapy in HPV16-positive cancers. Clones were sequenced by immunoSEQ multiplex PCR, and TCRdb holds only the in-frame ones, with some missing. Of 30,000 to 40,000 clones listed, 80% to 95% are singletons. The sequenced sample was blood, obtained from a patient who underwent chemoradiotherapy. The source is a human donor with HPV-associated anogenital cancer.

This chain's CDR3 is CASSQGGTSSTDTQYF. The CDR3 DNA reads TGCGCCAGCAGCCAAGGCGGGACAAGTAGCACAGATACGCAGTATTTT. V gene TRBV4-1 combines with J gene TRBJ2-3; D might be TRBD1 or TRBD2, each matching 6 bases. Trimming shortened V by 1 base and J by 0 bases, and 11 bases separated the two germline ends. Germline values: CDR1 MGHRA, CDR2 YSYEKL. CDR3 length: 16 amino acids.

CDR3: CASSPRQGSYEQYF. The CDR3 nucleotides are TGCGCCAGCAGCCCCAGACAGGGTTCCTACGAGCAGTACTTC. J is TRBJ2-7 and V is TRBV4-1, with TRBD1 identical over 7 bases. The CDR3 sequence is 14 residues long. Unmatched junction bases numbered 4, after V lost 4 bases and J lost 1 base. Germline lookup yields CDR1 MGHRA and CDR2 YSYEKL.

This chain links TRBV6-5 with TRBJ2-3, with no clear D. CDR1 and CDR2 (germline): MNHEY, SVGAGI. The germline V and J ends were trimmed by 4 bases and 4 bases, with 12 bases remaining between them. This CDR3 contains 14 residues. The CDR3 region has the DNA TGTGCCAGCAGTTCCGGGTGGAGCGCAGATACGCAGTATTTT. Translation gives CASSSGWSADTQYF.

V is TRBV5-1 and J is TRBJ2-3; 8 positions match TRBD1. Germline lookup yields CDR1 SGHRS and CDR2 YFSETQ. V was pared by 1 base and J by 6 bases, with 4 bases of the junction left unmatched. The CDR3 is made up of 14 amino acids. This chain's CDR3 is CASSLSRGLDTQYF. CDR3 sequence (DNA): TGCGCCAGCAGCTTGAGCAGGGGGCTGGATACGCAGTATTTT.

V is TRBV30 and J is TRBJ1-2; D is possibly TRBD1 (5 bases). Trimming took off 0 bases at V and 8 bases at J, with 13 bases between the two ends. The CDR3 is 13 residues long. Germline values: CDR1 GTSNPN, CDR2 SVGIG (reference sequence). As DNA, the CDR3 is TGTGCCTGGAGTGTACCTTGGGGACCAGGCTACACCTTC. Its protein is CAWSVPWGPGYTF.

This chain connects TRBV7-2 to TRBJ1-1, with D tentatively TRBD1 (5 bases). The CDR3 has 13 residues. V was trimmed by 2 bases and J by 1 base, leaving 5 bases between them. From germline, CDR1 is SGHTA and CDR2 FQGNSA. The CDR3 DNA sequence: TGTGCCAGCAGCTTACAGGGGAACACTGAAGCTTTCTTT. It codes for CASSLQGNTEAFF.

The V and J genes are TRBV7-9 and TRBJ2-4; D possibly corresponds to TRBD2 (5 bases). Trimming removed 3 bases at V and 0 bases at J, with 15 bases between. The CDR3 extends over 17 amino acids. CDR1 is SEHNR, CDR2 FQNEAQ, per germline (reference sequence). The CDR3 coding sequence is TGTGCCAGCAGCTTGGACCCCAGAGGAGGAGCCAAAAACATTCAGTACTTC. As protein: CASSLDPRGGAKNIQYF.

This chain joins TRBV7-2 and TRBJ2-3; no definite D call. The CDR3 sequence is 15 residues long. Germline V gene data show CDR1 as SGHTA and CDR2 as FQGNSA. Deletions cut 1 base from V and 1 base from J, with 9 bases between. The CDR3 sequence is CASSLVHGGTDTQYF. DNA for the CDR3: TGTGCCAGCAGCTTAGTACACGGCGGCACAGATACGCAGTATTTT.

This clone showed up just a few times. This chain connects TRBV5-4 to TRBJ1-6; the D is unclear. The V end was cut by 3 bases, the J end by 7 bases, with 11 bases between. The CDR3 has 14 amino acids. Germline-derived CDR1 and CDR2 are SGHNT and YYREEE (reference sequence). In DNA form, the CDR3 reads TGTGCCAGCAGCTCACCCTGGGCCAATTCACCCCTCCACTTT. This gives the protein CASSSPWANSPLHF.

This chain links TRBV7-9 with TRBJ2-7; tentatively, D is TRBD1 (6 bases). Trimming left V 7 bases short and J 5 bases short, with 15 bases between. This CDR3 spans 13 amino acids. The V gene's germline CDR1 is SEHNR and CDR2 FQNEAQ (reference sequence). CDR3 amino acids: CASTLSAGDEQYF. CDR3 DNA sequence: TGTGCCAGCACCCTAAGTGCAGGGGACGAGCAGTACTTC.

This sequence joins TRBV10-3 and TRBJ2-7; D is ambiguous. Germline V gene sequence: CDR1 ENHRY, CDR2 SYGVKD. V shed 7 bases and J shed 1 base, with 8 bases lying between them. The CDR3 is made up of 12 amino acids. In DNA form, the CDR3 reads TGTGCCATCACCGGTGGGTCCTACGAGCAGTACTTC. Its translation: CAITGGSYEQYF.

The chain has TRBV5-1 and TRBJ2-2; 9 nucleotides align to TRBD1. The length of the CDR3 is 17 residues. Per the germline V gene, CDR1 is SGHRS and CDR2 is YFSETQ. Trimming took 4 bases from V and 3 from J; bases not matched to a gene: 10. CDR3 protein: CASSTGQGNTYTGELFF. In DNA, the CDR3 is TGCGCCAGCAGCACGGGACAGGGAAACACCTACACCGGGGAGCTGTTTTTT.

CDR3 sequence reads: CSVQSGQFYGYTF. CDR3 DNA: TGCAGCGTACAATCAGGACAGTTTTATGGCTACACCTTC. The V call is TRBV29-1, the J call TRBJ1-2, with a weak D call TRBD1 (6 bases). Trimming cost V 6 bases and J 5 bases, with 16 bases left between them. The V gene's germline CDR1 is SQVTM and CDR2 ANQGSEA. CDR3 length: 13 amino acids.

The chain has TRBV10-3 and TRBJ2-3; D is perhaps TRBD1 (5 bases). V dropped 2 bases and J dropped 1 base, with 10 bases sitting between them. This CDR3 region has 15 residues. The germline CDR1 and CDR2 sequences are ENHRY and SYGVKD. Here the CDR3 reads CAISEGEGGTDTQYF. Here the CDR3 DNA reads TGTGCCATCAGTGAGGGGGAAGGGGGCACAGATACGCAGTATTTT.

The gene calls are TRBV4-1 and TRBJ1-2, with no clear D. Germline V gene data show CDR1 as MGHRA and CDR2 as YSYEKL. The CDR3 extends over 16 amino acids. V gave up 0 bases and J gave up 7 bases, with 18 bases separating them. The CDR3 DNA is TGCGCCAGCAGCCAAGATCCAGCAGGCTGGACCGGTGGCTACACCTTC. Translating gives CASSQDPAGWTGGYTF.

In nucleotides, the CDR3 is TGTGCCAGCAGCACCCGGACTAGCGGGTTCACCGGGGAGCTGTTTTTT. Its protein product is CASSTRTSGFTGELFF. This chain joins TRBV7-2 and TRBJ2-2; TRBD2 aligns across 11 bases. CDR3 length equals 16 residues. Germline-derived CDR1 and CDR2 are SGHTA and FQGNSA. The V and J ends lost 5 bases and 4 bases, in that order; junction bases with no gene match: 6.

The V gene is TRBV19, the J gene TRBJ2-7; 7 nucleotides align to TRBD2. The CDR3 length is 16 residues. J was trimmed by 0 bases and V by 4 bases; bases with no gene match: 9. Germline-derived CDR1 and CDR2 are LNHDA and SQIVND (reference sequence). Written as DNA, the CDR3 is TGTGCCAGTAGTACGAGCGGGACTTTTAGCTCCTACGAGCAGTACTTC. It encodes CASSTSGTFSSYEQYF.

This chain joins TRBV2 and TRBJ1-1; perhaps TRBD1 as D (5 bases). Trimming left V 1 base short and J 6 bases short, with 9 bases between. The germline gives CDR1 SNHLY, CDR2 FYNNEI. This CDR3 region has 13 residues. CDR3 region: CASSEEGVAEAFF. As DNA, the CDR3 is TGTGCCAGCAGTGAAGAAGGGGTAGCTGAAGCTTTCTTT.

The chain has TRBV13 and TRBJ1-1, with 7 bases matching TRBD1. Germline CDR1 is PRHDT and CDR2 is FYEKMQ (reference sequence). This CDR3 has 17 amino acids. V dropped 1 base and J dropped 3; count of bases not matched to a gene: 11. DNA of the CDR3: TGTGCCAGCAGCTTAGAAGGGGGCGAGAGTTTGCACACTGAAGCTTTCTTT. Amino acids: CASSLEGGESLHTEAFF.

The CDR3 is CASSLISWQQTEAFF. The CDR3 nucleotides read TGTGCCAGCAGCTTAATTTCGTGGCAACAAACTGAAGCTTTCTTT. The J gene is TRBJ1-1, the V gene TRBV7-2; no definite D call. CDR1 SGHTA and CDR2 FQGNSA come from the germline V gene. The V end was cut by 2 bases, the J end by 5 bases, with 15 bases between. This CDR3 comprises 15 residues.

Only one count was recorded for this clone. The chain has TRBV5-1 and TRBJ2-3, with TRBD1 matching over 10 bases. V was clipped by 3 bases and J by 6 bases; unmatched bases: 4. The CDR3 sequence is 14 residues long. Germline V gene lookup returns CDR1 SGHRS and CDR2 YFSETQ. The CDR3, as DNA: TGCGCCAGCAGCTCCGACAGGGGGCGGGATACGCAGTATTTT. Translating gives CASSSDRGRDTQYF.

This clone appeared a single time. This CDR3 is CASSDAKRNYNSPLHF. The CDR3 bases are TGTGCCAGCAGTGATGCTAAAAGAAACTATAATTCACCCCTCCACTTT. The V and J genes are TRBV25-1 and TRBJ1-6, with D unresolved. The germline gives CDR1 MGHDK, CDR2 SYGVNS. The CDR3 is 16 residues long. The V end was cut by 3 bases, the J end by 3 bases, with 12 bases between.

This rearrangement joins TRBV5-6 to TRBJ1-4, with 11 bases matching TRBD1. The CDR3 totals 15 residues. Germline V gene lookup returns CDR1 SGHDT and CDR2 YYEEEE. V shed 4 bases and J 4 bases; nucleotides not matched to a gene: 3. CDR3 residues: CASSPGTGGNEKLFF. CDR3 sequence (DNA): TGTGCCAGCAGCCCCGGGACAGGGGGTAATGAAAAACTGTTTTTT.

CDR3 sequence reads: CASSLSSLSEINSPLHF. CDR3 DNA: TGCGCCAGCAGCCTTTCTTCTCTATCGGAGATCAATTCACCCCTCCACTTT. This chain links TRBV5-1 with TRBJ1-6; D is unclear. Germline V gene data show CDR1 as SGHRS and CDR2 as YFSETQ. Deletions cut 4 bases from V and 7 bases from J, with 21 bases between. The CDR3 spans 17 residues.

The chain combines TRBV7-9 with TRBJ1-5, with 7 bases identical to TRBD1. The ends lost 4 bases at V and 5 bases at J; junction bases unmatched: 8. CDR1 is SEHNR, CDR2 FQNEAQ, per germline (reference sequence). The CDR3 is made up of 15 amino acids. The CDR3 loop is CASSSSTGADQPQHF. The CDR3 DNA is TGTGCCAGCAGCTCATCTACAGGGGCCGATCAGCCCCAGCATTTT.

V usage is TRBV28 and J usage is TRBJ1-5, with D hard to call. Deletions cut 6 bases from V and 3 bases from J, with 9 bases between. The CDR3 extends over 13 amino acids. Germline V lookup: CDR1 MDHEN, CDR2 SYDVKM. The CDR3 bases are TGTGCCAGCAGCCTGGACGACAATCAGCCCCAGCATTTT. The encoded protein is CASSLDDNQPQHF.

The chain recombines TRBV7-3 with TRBJ2-1; D is possibly TRBD1 (5 bases). The CDR3 is 14 amino acids. V lost 2 bases, J lost 5 bases, and 10 bases lay in between. From germline, CDR1 is SGHTA and CDR2 FQGTGA. The chain's CDR3 is CASSLGAAHNEQFF. DNA of the CDR3: TGTGCCAGCAGCTTAGGGGCAGCCCACAATGAGCAGTTCTTC.

The count of this clone is one. V and J are TRBV27 and TRBJ2-1; 8 bases line up with TRBD2. The CDR3 has 16 amino acids. CDR1 MNHEY and CDR2 SMNVEV come from the germline V gene (reference sequence). The V gene end was trimmed by 1 base and the J gene end by 4 bases; junction bases not matched to a gene: 6. The CDR3 region has the DNA TGTGCCAGCAGTTTATTAACGGGGGGGCCTTACAATGAGCAGTTCTTC. Translated: CASSLLTGGPYNEQFF.

J is TRBJ2-3 and V is TRBV4-1; 16 nucleotides align to TRBD2. After removal of 2 bases from V and 3 bases from J, the junction contained 5 bases not matched to a gene. Germline V lookup: CDR1 MGHRA, CDR2 YSYEKL. The CDR3 covers 18 residues. The CDR3 reads CASSQTGLAGGPTDTQYF. CDR3 DNA sequence: TGCGCCAGCAGCCAAACGGGACTAGCGGGGGGGCCGACAGATACGCAGTATTTT.

The CDR3, as DNA: TGTGCCATCAGTAGGGGCACTAATGAAAAACTGTTTTTT. This encodes CAISRGTNEKLFF. V and J are TRBV10-3 and TRBJ1-4, with a tentative D call TRBD1 (5 bases). The germline V gene has CDR1 ENHRY and CDR2 SYGVKD. CDR3 length: 13 amino acids. Trimming stripped 5 bases from V and 2 bases from J, with 6 bases between.